These 18 T cell receptor beta chains came from one sample sequenced in a study of blood T cell repertoires in COVID-19. Profiling relied on immunoSEQ multiplex PCR, and the TCRdb table lists in-frame clones only, not all of them. Here the sample spans a few hundred thousand clones, approximately 83% being singletons. Sequencing was performed on PBMCs or T cells enriched from blood (not recorded which). All receptors come from a woman aged 25 to 39 who had recovered from COVID-19.

About this clone: Within the sample, other DNA sequences also encode this same CDR3. This chain joins TRBV10-1 and TRBJ2-5; weak D call: TRBD2 (6 bases). Looked up from germline, CDR1 is WNHNN and CDR2 is SYGVQD (reference sequence). Trimming pared 3 bases from V and 5 bases from J, leaving 13 bases between. This CDR3 comprises 14 residues. CDR3 region: CASSDAGLSETQYF. As DNA, the CDR3 is TGCGCCAGCAGTGATGCGGGATTGTCGGAGACCCAGTACTTC.

V gene TRBV18 combines with J gene TRBJ2-3; TRBD2 might be the D (6 bases). Germline V gives CDR1 KGHSH, CDR2 LQKENI. The length of the CDR3 is 15 residues. The V gene lost 4 bases and the J gene lost 4 bases, with 15 bases spanning the gap. CDR3 sequence reads: CASSLMTGLSDTQYF. The CDR3 region has the DNA TGTGCCAGCTCACTCATGACGGGACTTTCAGATACGCAGTATTTT.

The table lists this clone with a count of one. One end of the junction fails to match germline, which may point to a read error. The chain uses TRBV7-8 and TRBJ1-5; possible D gene TRBD1, 6 bases. CDR3 size: 16 residues. Germline V gene lookup returns CDR1 SGHVS and CDR2 FQNEAQ. CDR3 nucleotide sequence: TGTGCCAGCGGCTTAACAGGGTTTTATAGCAATCAGCCCCAGCATTTT. Protein: CASGLTGFYSNQPQHF.

This clone was observed once. The CDR3 nucleotides read TGTGCCAGCAGCTTCACAGGGGTTGAGCAGTTCTTC. It specifies CASSFTGVEQFF. The rearrangement links TRBV7-2 to TRBJ2-1; 7 bases fit TRBD1. The junction had 2 bases not matched to a gene; V was cut back by 3 bases and J by 9 bases. The CDR3 extends over 12 amino acids. CDR1 SGHTA and CDR2 FQGNSA come from the germline V gene. The full variable domain, with the rest looked up from reference TRBV7-2 and TRBJ2-1, is GAGVSQSPSNKVTEKGKDVELRCDPISGHTALYWYRQSLGQGLEFLIYFQGNSAPDKSGLPSDRFSAERTGGSVSTLTIQRTQQEDSAVYLCASSFTGVEQFFGPGTRLTVL.

V and J are TRBV5-1 and TRBJ2-1; 10 bases agree with TRBD1. The J segment lost 1 base and the V segment lost 3 bases, leaving 13 bases of the junction unmatched. Germline V CDR1 and CDR2: SGHRS, YFSETQ. The CDR3 covers 19 residues. CDR3 residues: CASSSPGTGAPTSYNEQFF. CDR3 DNA: TGCGCCAGCAGCTCCCCCGGGACAGGGGCCCCTACTTCCTACAATGAGCAGTTCTTC. Full variable domain (rest looked up from reference TRBV5-1 and TRBJ2-1): KAGVTQTPRYLIKTRGQQVTLSCSPISGHRSVSWYQQTPGQGLQFLFEYFSETQRNKGNFPGRFSGRQFSNSRSEMNVSTLELGDSALYLCASSSPGTGAPTSYNEQFFGPGTRLTVL.

CDR3 in amino acids: CASRGDSYEQYF. DNA of the CDR3: TGTGCCAGTAGGGGCGACAGCTACGAGCAGTACTTC. The chain links TRBV19 to TRBJ2-7; a weak D match, TRBD1 (5 bases). The germline V and J ends were trimmed by 6 bases and 3 bases, with 9 bases remaining between them. CDR3 length: 12 residues. Germline assignment: CDR1 LNHDA and CDR2 SQIVND (reference sequence).

V and J are TRBV9 and TRBJ1-5; 7 bases align to TRBD1. CDR3 length equals 14 residues. Germline assignment: CDR1 SGDLS and CDR2 YYNGEE. With V trimmed by 3 bases and J by 2 bases, 2 bases remained unmatched. CDR3 nucleotide sequence: TGTGCCAGCAGCGGGGGGACAGGCAATCAGCCCCAGCATTTT. Amino acids: CASSGGTGNQPQHF. The full variable domain, completed using reference TRBV9 and TRBJ1-5, is DSGVTQTPKHLITATGQRVTLRCSPRSGDLSVYWYQQSLDQGLQFLIQYYNGEERAKGNILERFSAQQFPDLHSELNLSSLELGDSALYFCASSGGTGNQPQHFGDGTRLSIL.

As regards this clone: One end of the junction is discordant with germline, which a read error may explain. The V and J genes are TRBV3-1 (or the pseudogene TRBV3-2) and TRBJ2-5, with TRBD2 matching 10 bases. CDR1 and CDR2 (germline): LGHDT, YNNKEL (reference sequence). CDR3 size: 12 residues. DNA of the CDR3: TGTGCCAGCAGCGATAGCGGGAGGCCATCCCACTTC. This encodes CASSDSGRPSHF.

The CDR3 nucleotides are TGTGCCAGCAGTGAGGGGGACAGATACACAGATACGCAGTATTTT. Amino acids: CASSEGDRYTDTQYF. This chain links TRBV2 with TRBJ2-3, with TRBD1 matching 7 bases. The CDR3 runs to 15 residues. The V gene's germline CDR1 is SNHLY and CDR2 FYNNEI. The V segment lost 3 bases and the J segment 2 bases; nucleotides outside the gene matches: 5. Full variable domain (rest looked up from reference TRBV2 and TRBJ2-3): EPEVTQTPSHQVTQMGQEVILRCVPISNHLYFYWYRQILGQKVEFLVSFYNNEISEKSEIFDDQFSVERPDGSNFTLKIRSTKLEDSAMYFCASSEGDRYTDTQYFGPGTRLTVL.

The V call is TRBV28, the J call TRBJ2-3; D perhaps matches TRBD1 (6 bases). Deletions cut 6 bases from V and 1 base from J, with 14 bases between. The CDR3 spans 15 residues. CDR1 MDHEN and CDR2 SYDVKM come from the germline V gene. The CDR3 reads CASSPQQGGTDTQYF. CDR3 DNA sequence: TGTGCCAGCAGCCCTCAACAGGGTGGCACAGATACGCAGTATTTT.

V usage is TRBV10-3 and J usage is TRBJ2-5, with D possibly TRBD2 on 5 matching bases. Trimming removed 0 bases from V and 7 bases from J, with 9 bases in between. The CDR3 runs 13 residues. CDR1 is ENHRY and CDR2 is SYGVKD in the germline V gene. The CDR3 sequence is CAISESGVGTQYF. The CDR3 DNA follows: TGTGCCATCAGTGAGTCGGGAGTTGGGACCCAGTACTTC.

CDR3 residues: CASSLTGGRAEAFF. Here the CDR3 DNA reads TGCGCCAGCAGCCTTACAGGGGGGAGGGCTGAAGCTTTCTTT. The chain recombines TRBV4-1 with TRBJ1-1, with 8 bases lining up with TRBD1. J was trimmed by 6 bases and V by 4 bases; bases with no gene match: 7. The CDR3 spans 14 residues. From germline, CDR1 is MGHRA and CDR2 YSYEKL.

The rearrangement joins TRBV7-8 to TRBJ2-6; 11 bases map to TRBD1. V dropped 0 bases and J dropped 4; count of bases not matched to a gene: 5. The CDR3 sequence is 18 residues long. From germline, CDR1 is SGHVS and CDR2 FQNEAQ. For the CDR3, the DNA is TGTGCCAGCAGCTTAGCGGACAGGGGGCTAGCAGGGGCCAACGTCCTGACTTTC. Its protein is CASSLADRGLAGANVLTF.

This chain links TRBV27 with TRBJ1-1; TRBD1 is a possible D gene (6 bases). CDR3 size: 15 residues. Per the germline V gene, CDR1 is MNHEY and CDR2 is SMNVEV (reference sequence). Trimming pared 6 bases from V and 1 base from J, leaving 15 bases between. This CDR3 is CASSRRGWGNTEAFF. The CDR3 DNA reads TGTGCCAGCAGCCGCAGGGGATGGGGGAACACTGAAGCTTTCTTT.

V is TRBV5-1 and J is TRBJ2-4; D is unclear. CDR1 SGHRS and CDR2 YFSETQ come from the germline V gene. The V gene lost 4 bases and the J gene lost 1 base, with 15 bases spanning the gap. The length of the CDR3 is 16 residues. The CDR3 protein is CASSPDTTAAKNIQYF. In nucleotides, the CDR3 is TGCGCCAGCAGCCCGGATACTACCGCGGCCAAAAACATTCAGTACTTC.

The chain uses TRBV28 and TRBJ1-5; tentatively, D is TRBD1 (5 bases). Trimming removed 6 bases at V and 6 bases at J, with 18 bases between. This CDR3 has 15 residues. Germline V lookup: CDR1 MDHEN, CDR2 SYDVKM. The CDR3 DNA is TGTGCCAGCAGCGGAGCGGGGGGGGTCGGTCAGCCCCAGCATTTT. This encodes CASSGAGGVGQPQHF.

The chain recombines TRBV29-1 with TRBJ1-1; D perhaps matches TRBD1 (6 bases). V was shortened by 8 bases and J by 2 bases, with 12 bases between the two germline ends. The CDR3 has 12 residues. Germline CDR1 is SQVTM and CDR2 is ANQGSEA. CDR3 DNA sequence: TGCAGCTTAAACAGGGCAAACACTGAAGCTTTCTTT. Residues: CSLNRANTEAFF.

This chain uses TRBV11-3 with TRBJ1-5; D not certain. The length of the CDR3 is 16 residues. CDR1 is SGHNT and CDR2 is YENEEA in the germline V gene. V was trimmed by 7 bases and J by 8 bases, leaving 24 bases between them. The CDR3 sequence is CASTRRAEGFSKPQHF. The DNA for the CDR3 is TGTGCCAGCACCCGAAGGGCAGAGGGTTTTAGCAAGCCCCAGCATTTT.